This T cell receptor (beta chain) was recovered during a study of blood T cell repertoires in COVID-19. Across the whole study: Some COVID-19 samples were acute and others convalescent; all came from the United States, Italy and Spain. T cells, B-cell-depleted T cells, or PBMCs supplied cDNA or gDNA.

Recruitment covered under 25 US areas and drew participants whose ages spanned about 18 to 90 years. Donors of Cohort 3 who recovered were those that had two negative PCRs, clearance, or symptom resolution. Germline V gene data show CDR1 as SGHRS and CDR2 as YFSETQ. The ends lost 0 bases at V and 7 bases at J; junction bases unmatched: 7. The CDR3 length is 16 residues. Assay: immunoSEQ multiplex PCR; the TCRdb copy retains only in-frame clones and omits some. The table has about 350,000 clones, more than 85% seen once; the top ten hold 2.5% to 3%. The receptor was derived from a woman aged 25 to 39 who had recovered from COVID-19. Sequencing was carried out using PBMCs or T cells enriched from blood (not recorded which). The rearrangement uses TRBV5-1 and TRBJ2-1; 10 bases are a match to TRBD1. For the CDR3, the DNA is TGCGCCAGCAGCTTGGCCGAGACAGGGGGCTTGAATGAGCAGTTCTTC. The encoded protein is CASSLAETGGLNEQFF.